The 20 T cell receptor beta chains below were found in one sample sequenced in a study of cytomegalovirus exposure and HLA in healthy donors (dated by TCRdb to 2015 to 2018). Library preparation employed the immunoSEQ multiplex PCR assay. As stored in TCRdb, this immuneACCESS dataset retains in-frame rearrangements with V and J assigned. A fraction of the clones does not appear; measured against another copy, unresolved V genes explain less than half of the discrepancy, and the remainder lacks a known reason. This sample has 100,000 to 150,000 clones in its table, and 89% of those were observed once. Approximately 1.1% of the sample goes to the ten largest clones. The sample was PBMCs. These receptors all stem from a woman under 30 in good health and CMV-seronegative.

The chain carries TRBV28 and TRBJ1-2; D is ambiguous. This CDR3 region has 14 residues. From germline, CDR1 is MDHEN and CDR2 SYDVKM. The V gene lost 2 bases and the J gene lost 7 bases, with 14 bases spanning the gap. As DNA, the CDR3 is TGTGCCAGCAGTTTAGTAGTCGGGGTAGTTGGCTACACCTTC. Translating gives CASSLVVGVVGYTF.

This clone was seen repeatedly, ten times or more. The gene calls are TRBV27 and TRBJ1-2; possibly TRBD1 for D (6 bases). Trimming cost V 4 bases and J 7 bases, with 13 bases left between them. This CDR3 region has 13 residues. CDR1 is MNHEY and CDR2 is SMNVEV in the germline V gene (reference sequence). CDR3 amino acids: CASSSVRGGGYTF. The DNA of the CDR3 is TGTGCCAGCAGTTCTGTCAGGGGTGGTGGCTACACCTTC.

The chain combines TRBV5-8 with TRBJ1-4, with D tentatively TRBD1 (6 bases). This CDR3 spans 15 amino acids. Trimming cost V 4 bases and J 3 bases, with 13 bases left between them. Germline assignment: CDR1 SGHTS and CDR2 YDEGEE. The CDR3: CASSHNRVANEKLFF. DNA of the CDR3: TGTGCCAGCAGCCATAACAGGGTGGCTAATGAAAAACTGTTTTTT.

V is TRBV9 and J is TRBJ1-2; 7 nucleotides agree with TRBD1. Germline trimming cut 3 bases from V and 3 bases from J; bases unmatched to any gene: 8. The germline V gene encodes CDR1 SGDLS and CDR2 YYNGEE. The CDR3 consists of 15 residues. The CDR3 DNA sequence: TGTGCCAGCAGCGCGGGGGGGACAGTTTACTATGGCTACACCTTC. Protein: CASSAGGTVYYGYTF.

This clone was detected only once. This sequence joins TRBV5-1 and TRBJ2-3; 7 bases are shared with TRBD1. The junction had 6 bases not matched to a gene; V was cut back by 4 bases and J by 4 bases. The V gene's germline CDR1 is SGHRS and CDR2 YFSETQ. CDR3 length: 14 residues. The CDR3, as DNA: TGCGCCAGCAGCACGACAGGGTGGGCAGATACGCAGTATTTT. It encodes CASSTTGWADTQYF.

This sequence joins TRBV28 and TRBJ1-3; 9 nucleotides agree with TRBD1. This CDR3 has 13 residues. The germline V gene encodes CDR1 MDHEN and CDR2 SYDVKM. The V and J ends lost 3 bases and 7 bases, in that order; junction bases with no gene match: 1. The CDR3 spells CASSLGTGNTIYF. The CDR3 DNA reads TGTGCCAGCAGTTTGGGGACAGGGAACACCATATATTTT.

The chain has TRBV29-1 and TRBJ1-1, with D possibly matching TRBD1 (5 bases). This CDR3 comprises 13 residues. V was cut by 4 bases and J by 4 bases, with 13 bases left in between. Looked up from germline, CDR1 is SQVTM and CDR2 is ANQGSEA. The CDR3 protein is CSVGKGVATEAFF. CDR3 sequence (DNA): TGCAGCGTTGGTAAAGGGGTGGCCACTGAAGCTTTCTTT.

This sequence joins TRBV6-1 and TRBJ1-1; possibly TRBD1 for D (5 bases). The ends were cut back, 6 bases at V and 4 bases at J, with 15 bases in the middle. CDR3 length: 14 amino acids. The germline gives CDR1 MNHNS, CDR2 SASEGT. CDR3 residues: CASRAGTPSTEAFF. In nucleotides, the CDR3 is TGTGCCAGCAGAGCTGGGACTCCCAGCACTGAAGCTTTCTTT.

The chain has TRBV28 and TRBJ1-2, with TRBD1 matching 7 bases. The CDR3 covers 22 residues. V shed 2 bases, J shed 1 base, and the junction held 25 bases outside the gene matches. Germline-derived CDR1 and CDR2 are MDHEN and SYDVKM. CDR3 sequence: CASSLGVLRPRGDKGGNYGYTF. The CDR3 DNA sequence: TGTGCCAGCAGTTTAGGTGTATTACGCCCCAGGGGGGATAAAGGCGGTAACTATGGCTACACCTTC.

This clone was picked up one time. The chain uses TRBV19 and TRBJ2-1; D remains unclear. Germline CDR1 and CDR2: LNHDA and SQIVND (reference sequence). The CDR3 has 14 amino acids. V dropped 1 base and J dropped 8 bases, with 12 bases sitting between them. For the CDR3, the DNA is TGTGCCAGTAGTATAGCGCCCAGTCCCGATGAGCAGTTCTTC. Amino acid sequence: CASSIAPSPDEQFF. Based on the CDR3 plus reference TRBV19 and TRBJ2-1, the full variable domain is DGGITQSPKYLFRKEGQNVTLSCEQNLNHDAMYWYRQDPGQGLRLIYYSQIVNDFQKGDIAEGYSVSREKKESFPLTVTSAQKNPTAFYLCASSIAPSPDEQFFGPGTRLTVL.

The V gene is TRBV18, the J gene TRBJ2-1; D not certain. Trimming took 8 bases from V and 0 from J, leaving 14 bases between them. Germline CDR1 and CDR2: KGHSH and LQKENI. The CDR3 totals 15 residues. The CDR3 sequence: CASLTSESSYNEQFF. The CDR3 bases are TGTGCCAGCCTCACCAGCGAAAGCTCCTACAATGAGCAGTTCTTC.

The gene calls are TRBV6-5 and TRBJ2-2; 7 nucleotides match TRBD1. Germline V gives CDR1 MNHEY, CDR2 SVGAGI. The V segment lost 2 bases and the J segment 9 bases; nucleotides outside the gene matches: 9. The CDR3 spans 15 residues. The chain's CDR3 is CASSYEPGGRRELFF. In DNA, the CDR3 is TGTGCCAGCAGTTACGAGCCAGGGGGTCGTCGGGAGCTGTTTTTT.

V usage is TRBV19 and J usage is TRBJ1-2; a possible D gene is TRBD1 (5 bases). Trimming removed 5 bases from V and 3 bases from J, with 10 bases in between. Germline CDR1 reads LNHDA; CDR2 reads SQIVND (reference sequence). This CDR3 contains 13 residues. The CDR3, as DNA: TGTGCCAGTAGTGAGGCAGGGTACTATGGCTACACCTTC. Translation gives CASSEAGYYGYTF.

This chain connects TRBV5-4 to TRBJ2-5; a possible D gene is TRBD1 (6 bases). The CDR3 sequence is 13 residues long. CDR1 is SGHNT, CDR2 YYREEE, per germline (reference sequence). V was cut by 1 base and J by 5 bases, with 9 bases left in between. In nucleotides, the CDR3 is TGTGCCAGCAGCTTGTACGACAGGGAGACCCAGTACTTC. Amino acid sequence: CASSLYDRETQYF.

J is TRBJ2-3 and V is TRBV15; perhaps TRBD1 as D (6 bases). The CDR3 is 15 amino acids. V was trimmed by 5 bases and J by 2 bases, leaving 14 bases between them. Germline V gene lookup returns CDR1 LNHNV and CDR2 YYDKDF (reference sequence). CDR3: CATSEKQGYTDTQYF. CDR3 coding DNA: TGTGCCACCAGCGAAAAACAGGGTTACACAGATACGCAGTATTTT.

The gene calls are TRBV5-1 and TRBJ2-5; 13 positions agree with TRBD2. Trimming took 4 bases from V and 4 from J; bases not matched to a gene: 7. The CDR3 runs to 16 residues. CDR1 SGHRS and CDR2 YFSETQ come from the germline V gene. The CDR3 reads CASSGTSGGAGETQYF. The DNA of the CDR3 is TGCGCCAGCAGCGGCACTAGCGGGGGGGCCGGAGAGACCCAGTACTTC.

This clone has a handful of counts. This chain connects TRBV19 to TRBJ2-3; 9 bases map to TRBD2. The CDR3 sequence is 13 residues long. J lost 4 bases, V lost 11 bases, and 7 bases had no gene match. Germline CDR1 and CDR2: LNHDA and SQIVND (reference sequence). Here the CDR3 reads CARGGTSSDTQYF. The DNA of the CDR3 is TGTGCCCGAGGGGGGACTAGCTCAGATACGCAGTATTTT.

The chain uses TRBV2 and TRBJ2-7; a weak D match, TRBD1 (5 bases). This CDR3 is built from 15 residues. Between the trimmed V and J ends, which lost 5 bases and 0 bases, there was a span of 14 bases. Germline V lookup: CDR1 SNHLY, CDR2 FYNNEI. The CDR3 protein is CASSPQGGSSYEQYF. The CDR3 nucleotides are TGTGCCAGCAGTCCGCAGGGCGGCAGCTCCTACGAGCAGTACTTC.

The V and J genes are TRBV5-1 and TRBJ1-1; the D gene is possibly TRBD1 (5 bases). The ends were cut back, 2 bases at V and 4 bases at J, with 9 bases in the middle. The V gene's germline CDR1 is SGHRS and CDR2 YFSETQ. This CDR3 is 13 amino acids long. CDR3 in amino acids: CASSFRVGTEAFF. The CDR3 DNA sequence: TGCGCCAGCAGCTTCAGGGTTGGCACTGAAGCTTTCTTT.

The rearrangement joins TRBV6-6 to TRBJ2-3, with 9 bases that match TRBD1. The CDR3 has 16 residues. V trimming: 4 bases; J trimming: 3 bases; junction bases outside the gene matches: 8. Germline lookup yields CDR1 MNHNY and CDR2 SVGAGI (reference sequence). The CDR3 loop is CASSSGTGFGTDTQYF. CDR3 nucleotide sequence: TGTGCCAGCAGTTCGGGGACAGGGTTCGGGACAGATACGCAGTATTTT.